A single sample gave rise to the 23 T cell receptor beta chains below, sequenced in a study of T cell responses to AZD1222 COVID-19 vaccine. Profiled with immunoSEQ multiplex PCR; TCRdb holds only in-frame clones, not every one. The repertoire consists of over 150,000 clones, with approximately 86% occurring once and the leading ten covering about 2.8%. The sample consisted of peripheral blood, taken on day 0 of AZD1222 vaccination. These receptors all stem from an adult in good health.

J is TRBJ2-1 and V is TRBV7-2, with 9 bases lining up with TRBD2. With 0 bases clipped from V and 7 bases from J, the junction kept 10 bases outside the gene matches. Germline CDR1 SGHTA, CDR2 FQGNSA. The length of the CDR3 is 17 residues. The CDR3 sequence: CASSLAGGVAGANEQFF. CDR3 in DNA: TGTGCCAGCAGCTTAGCCGGGGGGGTAGCGGGAGCGAATGAGCAGTTCTTC.

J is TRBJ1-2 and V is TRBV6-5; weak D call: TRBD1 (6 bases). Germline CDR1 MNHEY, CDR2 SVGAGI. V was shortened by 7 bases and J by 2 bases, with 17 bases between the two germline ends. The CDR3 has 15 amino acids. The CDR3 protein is CASKGDFLVNYGYTF. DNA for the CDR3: TGTGCCAGCAAGGGGGATTTCTTGGTAAACTATGGCTACACCTTC.

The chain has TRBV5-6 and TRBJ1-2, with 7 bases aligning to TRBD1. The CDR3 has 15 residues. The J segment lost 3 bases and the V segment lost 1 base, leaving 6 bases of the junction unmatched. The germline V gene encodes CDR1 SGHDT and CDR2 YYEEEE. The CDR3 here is CASSLIRGSYYGYTF. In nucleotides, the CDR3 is TGTGCCAGCAGCTTGATCAGGGGGAGCTACTATGGCTACACCTTC.

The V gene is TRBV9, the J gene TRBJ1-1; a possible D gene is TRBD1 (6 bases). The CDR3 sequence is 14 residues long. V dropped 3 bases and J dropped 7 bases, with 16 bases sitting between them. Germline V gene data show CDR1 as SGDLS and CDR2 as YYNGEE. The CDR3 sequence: CASSAQQGLGEAFF. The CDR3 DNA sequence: TGTGCCAGCAGCGCCCAACAGGGCCTGGGTGAAGCTTTCTTT.

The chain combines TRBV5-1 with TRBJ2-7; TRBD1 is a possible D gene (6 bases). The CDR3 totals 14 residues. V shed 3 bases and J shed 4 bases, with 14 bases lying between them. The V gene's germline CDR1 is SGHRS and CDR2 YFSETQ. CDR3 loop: CASSSGALGYEQYF. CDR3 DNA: TGCGCCAGCAGCTCAGGGGCCCTGGGGTACGAGCAGTACTTC. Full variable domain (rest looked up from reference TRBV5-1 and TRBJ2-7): KAGVTQTPRYLIKTRGQQVTLSCSPISGHRSVSWYQQTPGQGLQFLFEYFSETQRNKGNFPGRFSGRQFSNSRSEMNVSTLELGDSALYLCASSSGALGYEQYFGPGTRLTVT.

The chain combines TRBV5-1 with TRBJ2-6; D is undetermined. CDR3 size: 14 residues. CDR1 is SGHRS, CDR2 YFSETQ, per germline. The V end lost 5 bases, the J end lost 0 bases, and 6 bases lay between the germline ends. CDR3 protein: CASRTVSGANVLTF. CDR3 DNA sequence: TGCGCCAGCAGAACGGTCTCTGGGGCCAACGTCCTGACTTTC.

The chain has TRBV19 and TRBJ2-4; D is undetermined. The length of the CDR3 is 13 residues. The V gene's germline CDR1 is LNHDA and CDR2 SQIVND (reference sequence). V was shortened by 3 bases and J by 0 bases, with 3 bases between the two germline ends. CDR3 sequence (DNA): TGTGCCAGTAGTATTATAGCCAAAAACATTCAGTACTTC. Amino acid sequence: CASSIIAKNIQYF.

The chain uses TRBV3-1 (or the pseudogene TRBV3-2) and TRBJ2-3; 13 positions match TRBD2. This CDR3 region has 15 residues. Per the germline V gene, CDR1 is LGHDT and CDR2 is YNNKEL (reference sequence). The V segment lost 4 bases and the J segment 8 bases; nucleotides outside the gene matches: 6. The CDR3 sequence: CASSRGLAGVVTQYF. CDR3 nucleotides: TGTGCCAGCAGCCGCGGACTAGCGGGAGTTGTTACGCAGTATTTT.

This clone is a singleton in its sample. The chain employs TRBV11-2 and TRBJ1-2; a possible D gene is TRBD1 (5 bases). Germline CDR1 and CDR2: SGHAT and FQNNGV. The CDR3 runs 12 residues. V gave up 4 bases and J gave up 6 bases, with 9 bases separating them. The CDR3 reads CASSSRGDGYTF. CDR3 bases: TGTGCCAGCAGCTCTCGGGGGGATGGCTACACCTTC. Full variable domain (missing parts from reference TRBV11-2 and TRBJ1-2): EAGVAQSPRYKIIEKRQSVAFWCNPISGHATLYWYQQILGQGPKLLIQFQNNGVVDDSQLPKDRFSAERLKGVDSTLKIQPAKLEDSAVYLCASSSRGDGYTFGSGTRLTVV.

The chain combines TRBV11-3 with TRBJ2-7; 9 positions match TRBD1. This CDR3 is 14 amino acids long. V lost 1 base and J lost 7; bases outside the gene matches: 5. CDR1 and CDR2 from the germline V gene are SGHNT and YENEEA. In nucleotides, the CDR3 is TGTGCCAGCAGCTTAGGGGGACAGGGTGCTGAGCAGTACTTC. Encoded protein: CASSLGGQGAEQYF.

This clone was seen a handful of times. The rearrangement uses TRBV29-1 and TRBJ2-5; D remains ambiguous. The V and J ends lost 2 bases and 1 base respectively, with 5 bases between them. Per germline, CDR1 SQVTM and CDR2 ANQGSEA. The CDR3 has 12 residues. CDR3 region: CSVEPLQETQYF. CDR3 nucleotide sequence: TGCAGCGTTGAACCACTCCAAGAGACCCAGTACTTC.

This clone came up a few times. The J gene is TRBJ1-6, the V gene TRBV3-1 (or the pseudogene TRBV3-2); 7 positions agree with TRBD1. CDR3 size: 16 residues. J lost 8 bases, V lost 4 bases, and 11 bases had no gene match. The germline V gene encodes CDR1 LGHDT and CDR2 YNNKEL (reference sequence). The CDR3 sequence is CASSRKLGTEDSPLHF. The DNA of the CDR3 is TGTGCCAGCAGCCGGAAACTCGGGACAGAGGATTCACCCCTCCACTTT.

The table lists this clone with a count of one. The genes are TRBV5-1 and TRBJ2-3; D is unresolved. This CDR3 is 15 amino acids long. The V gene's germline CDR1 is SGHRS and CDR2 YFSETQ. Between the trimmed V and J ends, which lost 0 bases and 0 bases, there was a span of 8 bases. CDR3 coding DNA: TGCGCCAGCAGCTTGGTCCCGCTTAGCACAGATACGCAGTATTTT. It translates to CASSLVPLSTDTQYF. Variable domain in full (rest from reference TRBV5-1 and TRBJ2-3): KAGVTQTPRYLIKTRGQQVTLSCSPISGHRSVSWYQQTPGQGLQFLFEYFSETQRNKGNFPGRFSGRQFSNSRSEMNVSTLELGDSALYLCASSLVPLSTDTQYFGPGTRLTVL.

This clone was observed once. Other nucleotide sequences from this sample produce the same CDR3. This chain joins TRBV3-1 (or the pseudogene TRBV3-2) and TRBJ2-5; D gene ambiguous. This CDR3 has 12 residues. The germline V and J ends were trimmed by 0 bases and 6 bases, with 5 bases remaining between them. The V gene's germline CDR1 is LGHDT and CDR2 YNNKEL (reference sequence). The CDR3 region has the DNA TGTGCCAGCAGCCAAGATAGGAAGACCCAGTACTTC. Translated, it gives CASSQDRKTQYF.

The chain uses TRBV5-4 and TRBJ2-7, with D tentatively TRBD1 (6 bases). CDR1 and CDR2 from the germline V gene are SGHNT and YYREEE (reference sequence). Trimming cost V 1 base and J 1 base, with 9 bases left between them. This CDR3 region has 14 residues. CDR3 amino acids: CASSLRGFSYEQYF. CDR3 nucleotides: TGTGCCAGCAGCTTGAGGGGGTTTTCCTACGAGCAGTACTTC.

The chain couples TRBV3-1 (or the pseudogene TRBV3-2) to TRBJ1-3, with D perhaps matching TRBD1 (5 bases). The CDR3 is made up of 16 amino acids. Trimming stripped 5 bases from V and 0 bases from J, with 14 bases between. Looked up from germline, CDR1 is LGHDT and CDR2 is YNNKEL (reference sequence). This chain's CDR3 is CASSKRDGVSGNTIYF. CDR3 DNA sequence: TGTGCCAGCAGCAAAAGGGACGGAGTCTCTGGAAACACCATATATTTT.

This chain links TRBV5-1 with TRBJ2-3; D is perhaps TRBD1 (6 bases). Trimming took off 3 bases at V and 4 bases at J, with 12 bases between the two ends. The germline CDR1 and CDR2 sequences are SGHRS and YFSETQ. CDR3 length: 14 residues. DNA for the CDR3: TGCGCCAGCAGCTCCACAGCAGGGGCAGATACGCAGTATTTT. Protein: CASSSTAGADTQYF.

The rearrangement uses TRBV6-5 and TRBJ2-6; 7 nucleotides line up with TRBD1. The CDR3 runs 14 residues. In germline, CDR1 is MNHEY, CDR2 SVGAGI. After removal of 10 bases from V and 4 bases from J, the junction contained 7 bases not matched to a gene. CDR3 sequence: CATLDRAGANVLTF. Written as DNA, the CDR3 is TGTGCCACCTTAGACAGGGCCGGGGCCAACGTCCTGACTTTC.

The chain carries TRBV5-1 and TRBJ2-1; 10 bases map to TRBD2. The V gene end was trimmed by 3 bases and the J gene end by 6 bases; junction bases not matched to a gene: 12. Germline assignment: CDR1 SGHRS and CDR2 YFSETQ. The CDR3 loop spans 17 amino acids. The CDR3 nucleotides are TGCGCCAGCAGCTCCCAGGGCGGAGCGGGAGGGCTCAATGAGCAGTTCTTC. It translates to CASSSQGGAGGLNEQFF.

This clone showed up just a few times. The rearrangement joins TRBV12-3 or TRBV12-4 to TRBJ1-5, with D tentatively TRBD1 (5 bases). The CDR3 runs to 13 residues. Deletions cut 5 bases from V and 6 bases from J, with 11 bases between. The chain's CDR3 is CASSPGQGQPQHF. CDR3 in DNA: TGTGCCAGCAGTCCGGGCCAGGGTCAGCCCCAGCATTTT.

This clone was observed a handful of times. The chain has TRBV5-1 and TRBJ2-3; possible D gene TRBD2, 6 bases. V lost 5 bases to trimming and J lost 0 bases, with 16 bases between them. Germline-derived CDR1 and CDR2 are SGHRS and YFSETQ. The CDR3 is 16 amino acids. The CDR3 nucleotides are TGCGCCAGCAGTTTCCCGACACTAGCTAGCACAGATACGCAGTATTTT. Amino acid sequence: CASSFPTLASTDTQYF. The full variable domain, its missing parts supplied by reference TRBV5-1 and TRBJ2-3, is KAGVTQTPRYLIKTRGQQVTLSCSPISGHRSVSWYQQTPGQGLQFLFEYFSETQRNKGNFPGRFSGRQFSNSRSEMNVSTLELGDSALYLCASSFPTLASTDTQYFGPGTRLTVL.

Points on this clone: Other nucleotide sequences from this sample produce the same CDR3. The CDR3 DNA follows: TGCGCCAGCAGCTCGGGTGGGACAGACACCTTCACTGAAGCTTTCTTT. As protein: CASSSGGTDTFTEAFF. The V gene is TRBV5-1, the J gene TRBJ1-1; TRBD1 matches at 7 bases. With V trimmed by 3 bases and J by 4 bases, 12 bases remained unmatched. Germline V gene data show CDR1 as SGHRS and CDR2 as YFSETQ. This CDR3 is 16 amino acids long.

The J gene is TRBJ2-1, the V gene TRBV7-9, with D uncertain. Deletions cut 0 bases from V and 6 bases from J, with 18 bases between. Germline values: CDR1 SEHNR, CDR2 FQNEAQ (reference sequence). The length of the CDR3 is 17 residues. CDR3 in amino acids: CASSLARKTLSPNEQFF. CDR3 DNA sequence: TGTGCCAGCAGCTTAGCAAGAAAGACCCTCTCCCCCAATGAGCAGTTCTTC.